The present TCR beta chain was sequenced within a study of shared clonotypes between healthy human individuals. Here immunoSEQ multiplex PCR was the method, and the copy in TCRdb shows in-frame clones only, minus some. This sample has about 680,000 clones, with 55% to 75% found just once. Sequencing input: memory CD4+ T cells sorted from blood. Subset given: CD45RA-negative fraction. This clonotype was sampled from a woman in her twenties or thirties in good health.

CDR3 DNA: TGTGCCAGTAGTATTACCATTTTGGCTGTTCAGCCCCAGCATTTT. Protein product: CASSITILAVQPQHF. The genes are TRBV19 and TRBJ1-5, with D unresolved. The CDR3 has 15 residues. With 3 bases removed from V and 6 bases from J, the gap between germline ends came to 15 bases. Germline CDR1 and CDR2: LNHDA and SQIVND (reference sequence).